Below, one T cell receptor beta chain is given with its context. Its specificity is unknown. Between the trimmed V and J ends, which lost 8 bases and 6 bases, there was a span of 16 bases. This CDR3 contains 14 residues. Germline-derived CDR1 and CDR2 are LNHDA and SQIVND (reference sequence). The data were obtained in a study of OX40 agonist ivuxolimab in advanced cancers. Study in general: The patients received ivuxolimab by intravenous route every 2 weeks at 0.01 to 10 mg/kg. Study-wide findings and caveats: The work left the antigen specificity of expanded peripheral T cells undetermined.

Libraries were prepared by immunoSEQ multiplex PCR; TCRdb keeps only in-frame clonotypes and omits some of them. The sample contains 40,000 to 55,000 clones, 86% of which appear only once. Sample: CD4+ or CD8+ T cells sorted from blood, taken in a trial of the OX40 agonist ivuxolimab. J is TRBJ1-4 and V is TRBV19; tentative D call: TRBD1 (6 bases). This sequence originates from an adult with an advanced solid tumor such as melanoma, head and neck, liver or kidney cancer. CDR3 nucleotides: TGTGCCAGTCGCCGAGGGGGTGGCGATGAAAAACTGTTTTTT. Protein sequence: CASRRGGGDEKLFF.